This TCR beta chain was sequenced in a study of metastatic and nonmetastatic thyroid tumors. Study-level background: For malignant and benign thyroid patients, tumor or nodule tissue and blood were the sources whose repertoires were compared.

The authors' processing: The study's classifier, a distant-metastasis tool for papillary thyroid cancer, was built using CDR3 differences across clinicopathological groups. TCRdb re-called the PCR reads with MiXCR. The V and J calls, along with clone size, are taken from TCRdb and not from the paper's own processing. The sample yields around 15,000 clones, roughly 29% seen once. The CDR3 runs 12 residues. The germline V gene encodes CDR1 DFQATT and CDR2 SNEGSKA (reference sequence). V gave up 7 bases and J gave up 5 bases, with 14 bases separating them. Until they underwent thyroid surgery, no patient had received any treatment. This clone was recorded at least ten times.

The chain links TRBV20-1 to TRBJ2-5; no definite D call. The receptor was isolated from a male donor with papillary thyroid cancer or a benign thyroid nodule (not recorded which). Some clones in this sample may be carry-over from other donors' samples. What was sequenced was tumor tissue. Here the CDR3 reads CSVPTPAETQYF. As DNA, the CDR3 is TGCAGTGTTCCGACTCCCGCGGAGACCCAGTACTTC.